This T cell receptor (beta chain) came from a study of neurological immune-mediated disorders (dated by TCRdb to the late 2010s). Regarding the study in general: Peripheral blood TCR-beta repertoires from HTLV-I-associated myelopathy (HAM/TSP) patients, multiple sclerosis patients and healthy controls were compared by UMI-based sequencing. Alongside PBMC samples, the set of more than 80 TCR-beta libraries contained longitudinal samples, technical triplicates, and paired CD4+ and CD8+ T-cell subsets that had been sorted. Of the roughly 68 subjects in the cohort, around 15 were HAM/TSP patients, about 34 were multiple sclerosis patients, and around 20 were healthy controls. The study at large found these results: No identical CDR3 amino acid sequences were shared among expanded clones across subjects, suggesting private TCR-beta repertoires in all groups. The highest TCR clonal expansion was observed in HAM/TSP patients, whereas the lowest was observed in MS patients, even when compared with healthy controls.

Blood bank volunteers in Maryland, USA served as the healthy controls. Unsorted PBMC libraries were generated from 2 million PBMCs stored in RNAlater at -80 °C until RNA extraction. PBMCs were separated from peripheral blood using Ficoll-Hypaque density gradient centrifugation and then cryopreserved in liquid nitrogen. Per the germline V gene, SGHNT is the CDR1 and YENEEA is the CDR2. Including the terminal cysteine and phenylalanine, the CDR3 comprises 14 residues. Just the 42-base CDR3 DNA is kept, in frame starting at base 1. Trimming costs V 4 bases and J 6 bases, and their ends lie 13 bases apart. cDNA synthesis used template-switch 5'RACE with a primer carrying a 10-nucleotide random unique molecular identifier tagging each TCR transcript. Over 180 million TCR-beta sequences, covering 15-18 subjects, were produced in each sequencing run. The RNeasy kit was used to extract total RNA. Using the KAPA Real-time Library Amplification kit, TCR-beta VDJ regions were amplified with primers for the TCR constant region and the 5'RACE anchor. Sample indexes and Illumina adaptors were added in a first PCR, and a second PCR then increased library yield. After purification with Ampure beads, the TCR product of roughly 650 bp was size-selected on a 2% E-gel SizeSelection system. Library quality was checked on a Bioanalyzer, concentration was measured with Qubit, and libraries were quantified with the Kapa Library Quantification kit before pooling. Libraries were sequenced paired-end 2 x 150 bp on an Illumina HiSeq 2500. To increase sequence diversity, 25-30% phiX was spiked into each library pool. Per the authors' processing: The quality-filtered reads were processed with the UMI-based MiGEC pipeline, whose error correction step removed more than 80% of the raw TCR sequences. VDJ genes were aligned to IMGT germline references, and each clonotype was defined by a unique CDR3 amino acid sequence together with V-J genes. Clonal expansion, Shannon diversity, and CDR3 relatedness (CalcPairwiseDistances, ClusterSamples) were evaluated with VDJtools, and phylogenetic trees were built with CLCbio workbench. Clones with at least 8 unique UMIs were defined as expanded, with this threshold being based on coefficient-of-variation modelling across technical triplicates. TCRdb passed the public sequencing reads through fastp at Q25 and MiXCR, retaining productive beta sequences. Identical CDR3 proteins give one entry, which carries the most common genes and DNA. For this entry, the V and J calls and clone size follow TCRdb and not the study's own pipeline. Counted in this sample were 49,000 or so distinct CDR3 sequences; roughly 17% of them appeared once. The ten largest clones capture roughly 4.5% of the sample.

To note about this clonotype: What this receptor recognizes is not known. No base qualities exist here, and no much larger clone lies one base off it.

The chain joins TRBV11-3 to TRBJ2-1, and the D gene may be TRBD2, 6 bases matching. The sequencing input was PBMCs. The receptor comes from a man in his fifties or sixties in good health. The sequenced DNA: TGTGCCAGCAGCTATACCGGGACTGGCAATGAGCAGTTCTTC. Translation gives CASSYTGTGNEQFF.